The TCR beta chain under discussion was sequenced for a study of regulatory T cells in long-lasting Graves disease (dated by TCRdb to about 2021). With regard to the full study: To count as having persistent Graves' disease, a patient had to have received antithyroid drug treatment for over 5 years with TSH receptor autoantibodies remaining persistently positive. Patients with persistent Graves' disease were compared with patients with newly diagnosed Graves' disease using TCR sequencing and RNA sequencing of peripheral blood. The study took place in China and was registered as a clinical trial. TCR sequencing covered 13 persistent and 20 or so newly diagnosed Graves' disease patients, around 35 samples in total. In the clinical cohort, patients with persistent Graves' disease had used antithyroid drugs for an average of about 10.3 years. Study-level results and caveats: Persistent Graves' disease patients showed lower TCR Shannon entropy and fewer highly expanded clones than newly diagnosed patients, suggesting clonal expansion. Sequencing and analysis were limited to the TCR beta chain. Peripheral blood alone was examined, since thyroid tissue, which constituted the primary lesion, could not be accessed. TRBV28, TRBJ1-2 and TRBJ2-5 were preferentially used in persistent disease, while TRBV20-1 and TRBJ2-1 were favored in newly diagnosed disease. The authors acknowledged the small sample size as a limitation that may reduce accuracy. A larger number of public clonotypes was shared among persistent patients (approximately 3,000) than among newly diagnosed patients (roughly 970).

Reading the label with the study, this specimen's time point is: persistent/refractory GD, antithyroid drugs over 5 years with positive TRAb. For both TCR sequencing and RNA sequencing, RNA was extracted from PBMCs using TRIzol. Graves' disease was diagnosed according to American Thyroid Association guidelines. Patients for the study were recruited at an endocrinology department in Xi'an, China. Each patient gave approximately 10 milliliters of peripheral blood, collected in an EDTA anticoagulant tube. PBMCs were isolated by Ficoll Paque Plus density gradient separation without further T cell sorting. An Agilent 2100 Bioanalyzer and agarose gel were used to check RNA quality, while a NanoDrop 2000 measured RNA concentration. This clonotype occurred many times. Its target antigen remains unknown. No qualities accompany the bases; no much larger clone lies one base away. CDR1 and CDR2 (MNHNS, SASEGT) derive from the germline V gene. Cut back by 4 bases and 1 base, the V and J ends lie 17 bases apart. The CDR3 holds 16 amino acids from the cysteine to the phenylalanine. Just the 48-base CDR3 DNA is kept, in frame starting at base 1.

The library relied on multiplex PCR. The listed sequencing device is Illumina HiSeq 4000. TCR beta libraries were built with iRepertoire HTBI primers and Arm-PCR amplification of CDR3 regions. Before sequencing, the PCR products underwent gel purification. In the source study's methods: Gene usage analysis of CDR3 amino acid clonotypes relied on the approximately 62 TRBV and 13 to 15 TRBJ segments identified across samples. COPE and FqMerger were used to merge the filtered high-quality paired reads into contigs. BLAST was used to align contigs to IMGT TRBV, TRBD and TRBJ reference genes, and CDR3 was defined according to IMGT. Highly expanded clones were defined as clonotypes with a frequency above 0.1%. Shannon entropy was used to measure repertoire diversity, and the Gini coefficient was used to measure V-J evenness. Clonotypes shared by more than one individual were considered public. The public reads were reprocessed in TCRdb via fastp at Q25 and MiXCR, keeping in-frame beta chains. Rows merge per CDR3 protein into single entries with the most common DNA and genes. For this entry, the V and J calls and clone size follow TCRdb and not the study's own pipeline. This sample lists around 460,000 distinct CDR3 sequences; about 22% were detected once. The ten largest clones take up about an eighth of the sample.

Material: peripheral blood mononuclear cells (PBMCs), obtained when the disease was refractory, from a patient treated with antithyroid drugs. The rearrangement combines TRBV6-1 with TRBJ2-7, and perhaps TRBD2 as D gene, on 5 matching bases. This TCR was sampled from a female donor with Graves disease. The CDR3 protein: CASSGHQEIASYEQYF. The DNA sequence reads TGTGCCAGCAGTGGCCACCAGGAGATAGCGTCCTACGAGCAGTACTTC.